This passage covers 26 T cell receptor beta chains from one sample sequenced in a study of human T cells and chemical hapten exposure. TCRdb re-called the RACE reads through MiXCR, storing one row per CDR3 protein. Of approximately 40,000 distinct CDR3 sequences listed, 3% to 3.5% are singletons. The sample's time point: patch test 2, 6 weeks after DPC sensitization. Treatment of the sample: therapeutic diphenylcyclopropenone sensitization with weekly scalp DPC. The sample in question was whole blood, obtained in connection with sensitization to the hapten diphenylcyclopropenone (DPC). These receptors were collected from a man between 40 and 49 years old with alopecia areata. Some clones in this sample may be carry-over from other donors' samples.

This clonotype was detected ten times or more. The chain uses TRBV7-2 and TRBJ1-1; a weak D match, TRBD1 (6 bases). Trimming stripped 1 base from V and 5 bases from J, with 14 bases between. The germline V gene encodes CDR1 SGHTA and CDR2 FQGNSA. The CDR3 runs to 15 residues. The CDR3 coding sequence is TGTGCCAGCAGCTTAGACGCAGGGGCGCGAACTGAAGCTTTCTTT. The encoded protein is CASSLDAGARTEAFF.

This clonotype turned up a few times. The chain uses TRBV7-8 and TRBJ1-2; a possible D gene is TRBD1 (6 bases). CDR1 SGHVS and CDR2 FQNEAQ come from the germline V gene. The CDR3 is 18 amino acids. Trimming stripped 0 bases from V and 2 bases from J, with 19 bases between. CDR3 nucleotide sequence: TGTGCCAGCAGCTTAGCCGCCGGCAGGGGCATTGGGAACTATGGCTACACCTTC. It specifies CASSLAAGRGIGNYGYTF.

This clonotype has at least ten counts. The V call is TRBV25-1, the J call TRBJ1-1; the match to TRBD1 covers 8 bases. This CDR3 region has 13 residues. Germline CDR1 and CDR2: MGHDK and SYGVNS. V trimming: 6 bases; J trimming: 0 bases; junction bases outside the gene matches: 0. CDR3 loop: CASRDRVNTEAFF. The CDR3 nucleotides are TGTGCCAGCAGGGACAGGGTGAACACTGAAGCTTTCTTT.

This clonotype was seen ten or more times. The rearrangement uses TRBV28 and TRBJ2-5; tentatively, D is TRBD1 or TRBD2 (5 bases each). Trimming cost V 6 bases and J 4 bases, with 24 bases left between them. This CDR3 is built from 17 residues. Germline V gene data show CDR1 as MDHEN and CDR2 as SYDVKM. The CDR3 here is CASRELAGTSTGETQYF. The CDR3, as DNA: TGTGCCAGCAGGGAATTGGCAGGGACGTCGACCGGAGAGACCCAGTACTTC. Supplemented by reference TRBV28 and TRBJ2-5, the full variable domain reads DVKVTQSSRYLVKRTGEKVFLECVQDMDHENMFWYRQDPGLGLRLIYFSYDVKMKEKGDIPEGYSVSREKKERFSLILESASTNQTSMYLCASRELAGTSTGETQYFGPGTRLLVL.

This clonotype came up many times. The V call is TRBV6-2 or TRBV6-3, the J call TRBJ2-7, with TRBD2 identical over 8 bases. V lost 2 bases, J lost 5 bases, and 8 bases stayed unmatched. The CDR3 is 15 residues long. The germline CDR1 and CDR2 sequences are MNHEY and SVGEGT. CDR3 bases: TGTGCCAGCAGTTACCATAGTGGGACTAGGAACGAGCAGTACTTC. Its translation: CASSYHSGTRNEQYF.

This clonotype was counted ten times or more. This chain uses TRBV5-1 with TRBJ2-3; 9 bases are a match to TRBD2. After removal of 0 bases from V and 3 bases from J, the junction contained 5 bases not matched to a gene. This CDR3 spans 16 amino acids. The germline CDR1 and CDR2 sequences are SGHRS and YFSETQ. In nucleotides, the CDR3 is TGCGCCAGCAGCTTGGGGCTAGCGGGATCGACAGATACGCAGTATTTT. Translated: CASSLGLAGSTDTQYF.

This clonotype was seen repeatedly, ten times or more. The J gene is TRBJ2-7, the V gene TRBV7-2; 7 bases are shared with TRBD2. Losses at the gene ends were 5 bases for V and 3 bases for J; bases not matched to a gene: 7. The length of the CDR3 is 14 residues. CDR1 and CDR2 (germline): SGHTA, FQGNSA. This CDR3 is CASSAGLVLYEQYF. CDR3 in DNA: TGTGCCAGCAGCGCCGGACTAGTACTCTACGAGCAGTACTTC. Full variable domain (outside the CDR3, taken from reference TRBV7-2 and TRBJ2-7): GAGVSQSPSNKVTEKGKDVELRCDPISGHTALYWYRQSLGQGLEFLIYFQGNSAPDKSGLPSDRFSAERTGGSVSTLTIQRTQQEDSAVYLCASSAGLVLYEQYFGPGTRLTVT.

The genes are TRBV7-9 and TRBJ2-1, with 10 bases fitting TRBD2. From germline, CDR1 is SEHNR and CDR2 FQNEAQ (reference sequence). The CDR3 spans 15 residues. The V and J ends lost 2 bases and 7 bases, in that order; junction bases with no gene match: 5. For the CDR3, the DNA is TGTGCCAGCAGCTTACTAGCGGGAGTATTAAATGAGCAGTTCTTC. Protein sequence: CASSLLAGVLNEQFF.

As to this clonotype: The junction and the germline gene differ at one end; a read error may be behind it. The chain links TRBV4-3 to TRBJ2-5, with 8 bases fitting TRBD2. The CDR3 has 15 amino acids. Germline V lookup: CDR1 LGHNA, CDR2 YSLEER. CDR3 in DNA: TGTGCCAGCAGCAGGGGAGCGGGAGAGGACGAGACCCAGTACTTC. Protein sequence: CASSRGAGEDETQYF.

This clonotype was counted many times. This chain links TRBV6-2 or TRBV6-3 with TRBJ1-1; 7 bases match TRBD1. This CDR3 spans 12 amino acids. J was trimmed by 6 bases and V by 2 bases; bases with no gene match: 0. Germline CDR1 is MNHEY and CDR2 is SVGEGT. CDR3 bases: TGTGCCAGCAGTTACCAGGGGGCTGAAGCTTTCTTT. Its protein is CASSYQGAEAFF.

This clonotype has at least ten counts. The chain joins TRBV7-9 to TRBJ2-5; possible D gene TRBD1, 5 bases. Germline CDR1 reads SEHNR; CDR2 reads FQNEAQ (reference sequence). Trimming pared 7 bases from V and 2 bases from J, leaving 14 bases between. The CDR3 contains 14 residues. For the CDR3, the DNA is TGTGCCAGCACCCTCCTCGACAGACAAGAGACCCAGTACTTC. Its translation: CASTLLDRQETQYF.

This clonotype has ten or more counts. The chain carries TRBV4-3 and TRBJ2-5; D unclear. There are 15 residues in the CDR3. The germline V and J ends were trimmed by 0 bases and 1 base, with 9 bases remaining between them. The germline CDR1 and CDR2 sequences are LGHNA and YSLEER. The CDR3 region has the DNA TGCGCCAGCAGCCAAGATCAGACTCTCCAAGAGACCCAGTACTTC. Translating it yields CASSQDQTLQETQYF.

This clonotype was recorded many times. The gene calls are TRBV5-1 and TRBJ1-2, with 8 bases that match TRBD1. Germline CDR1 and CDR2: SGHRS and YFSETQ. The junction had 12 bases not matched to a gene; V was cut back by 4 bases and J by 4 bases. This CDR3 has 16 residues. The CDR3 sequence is CASSLPVGTGSYGYTF. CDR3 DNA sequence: TGCGCCAGCAGCCTTCCAGTCGGGACAGGAAGCTATGGCTACACCTTC.

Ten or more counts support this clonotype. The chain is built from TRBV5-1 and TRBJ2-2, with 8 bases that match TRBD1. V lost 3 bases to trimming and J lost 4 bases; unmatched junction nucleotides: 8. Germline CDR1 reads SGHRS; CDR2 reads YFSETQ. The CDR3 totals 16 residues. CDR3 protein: CASSSYGDRSTGELFF. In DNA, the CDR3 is TGCGCCAGCAGCTCCTACGGGGACAGGTCCACCGGGGAGCTGTTTTTT. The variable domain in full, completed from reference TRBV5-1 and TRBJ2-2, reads KAGVTQTPRYLIKTRGQQVTLSCSPISGHRSVSWYQQTPGQGLQFLFEYFSETQRNKGNFPGRFSGRQFSNSRSEMNVSTLELGDSALYLCASSSYGDRSTGELFFGEGSRLTVL.

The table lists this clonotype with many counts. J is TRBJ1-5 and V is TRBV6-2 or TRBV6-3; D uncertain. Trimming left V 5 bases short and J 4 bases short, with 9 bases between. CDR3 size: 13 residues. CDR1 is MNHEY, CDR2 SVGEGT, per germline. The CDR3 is CASSDALNQPQHF. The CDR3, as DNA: TGTGCCAGCAGTGACGCTTTAAATCAGCCCCAGCATTTT.

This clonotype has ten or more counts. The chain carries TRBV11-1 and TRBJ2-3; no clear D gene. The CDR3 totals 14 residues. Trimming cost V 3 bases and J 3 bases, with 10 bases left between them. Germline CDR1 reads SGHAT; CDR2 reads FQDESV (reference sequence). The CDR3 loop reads CASSFIRGTDTQYF. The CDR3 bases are TGTGCCAGCAGCTTTATCCGCGGAACAGATACGCAGTATTTT.

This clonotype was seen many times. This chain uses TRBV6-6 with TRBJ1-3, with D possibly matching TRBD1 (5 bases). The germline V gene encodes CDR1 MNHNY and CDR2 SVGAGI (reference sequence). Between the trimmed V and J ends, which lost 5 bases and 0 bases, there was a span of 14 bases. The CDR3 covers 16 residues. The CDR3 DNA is TGTGCCAGCAGTCGGGACCGACCTAGCTCTGGAAACACCATATATTTT. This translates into CASSRDRPSSGNTIYF.

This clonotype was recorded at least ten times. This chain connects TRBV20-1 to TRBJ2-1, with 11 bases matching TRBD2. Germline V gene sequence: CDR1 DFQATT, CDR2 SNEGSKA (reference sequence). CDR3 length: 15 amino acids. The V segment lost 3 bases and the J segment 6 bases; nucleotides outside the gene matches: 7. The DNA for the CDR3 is TGCAGTGCTAGCCTTAGCGGGAGGGCGATCAATGAGCAGTTCTTC. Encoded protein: CSASLSGRAINEQFF.

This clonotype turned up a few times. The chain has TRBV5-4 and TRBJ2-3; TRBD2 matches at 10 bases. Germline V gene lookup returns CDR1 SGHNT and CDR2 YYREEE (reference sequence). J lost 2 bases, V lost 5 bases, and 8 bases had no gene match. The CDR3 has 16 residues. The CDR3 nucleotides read TGTGCCAGCAGAGACTTGACTAGCGGGTACACAGATACGCAGTATTTT. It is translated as CASRDLTSGYTDTQYF.

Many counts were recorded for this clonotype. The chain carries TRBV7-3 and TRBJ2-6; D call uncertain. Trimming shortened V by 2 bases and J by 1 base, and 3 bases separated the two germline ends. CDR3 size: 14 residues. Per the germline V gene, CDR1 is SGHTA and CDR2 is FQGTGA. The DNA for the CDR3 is TGTGCCAGCAGCTTACAGTCTGGGGCCAACGTCCTGACTTTC. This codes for CASSLQSGANVLTF. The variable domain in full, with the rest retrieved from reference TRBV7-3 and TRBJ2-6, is GAGVSQTPSNKVTEKGKYVELRCDPISGHTALYWYRQSLGQGPEFLIYFQGTGAADDSGLPNDRFFAVRPEGSVSTLKIQRTERGDSAVYLCASSLQSGANVLTFGAGSRLTVL.

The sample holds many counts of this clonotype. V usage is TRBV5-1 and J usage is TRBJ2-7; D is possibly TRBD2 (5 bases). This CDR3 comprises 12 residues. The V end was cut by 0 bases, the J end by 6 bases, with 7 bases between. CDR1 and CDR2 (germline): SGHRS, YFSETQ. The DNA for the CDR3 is TGCGCCAGCAGCTTGGTTGAGGGCGAGCAGTACTTC. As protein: CASSLVEGEQYF.

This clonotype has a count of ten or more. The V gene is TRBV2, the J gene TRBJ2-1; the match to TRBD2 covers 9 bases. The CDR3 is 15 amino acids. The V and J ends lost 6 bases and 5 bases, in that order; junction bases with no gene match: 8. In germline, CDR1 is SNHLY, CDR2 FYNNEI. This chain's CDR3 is CASRGLASRDNEQFF. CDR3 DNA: TGTGCCAGCAGGGGACTAGCAAGTAGGGACAATGAGCAGTTCTTC.

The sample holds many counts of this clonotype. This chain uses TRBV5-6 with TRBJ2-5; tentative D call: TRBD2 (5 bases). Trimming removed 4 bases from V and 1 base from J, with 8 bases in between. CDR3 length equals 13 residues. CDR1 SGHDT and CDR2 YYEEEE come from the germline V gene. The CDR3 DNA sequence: TGTGCCAGCAGCCAGGACTCCCAAGAGACCCAGTACTTC. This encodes CASSQDSQETQYF.

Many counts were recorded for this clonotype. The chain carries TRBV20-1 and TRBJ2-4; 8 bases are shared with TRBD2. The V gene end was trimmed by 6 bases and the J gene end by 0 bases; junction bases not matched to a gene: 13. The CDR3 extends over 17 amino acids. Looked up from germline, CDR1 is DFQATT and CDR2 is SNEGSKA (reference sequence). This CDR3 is CSAYRVSGGLAKNIQYF. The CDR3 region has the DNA TGCAGTGCCTACCGGGTGTCGGGGGGGCTAGCCAAAAACATTCAGTACTTC.

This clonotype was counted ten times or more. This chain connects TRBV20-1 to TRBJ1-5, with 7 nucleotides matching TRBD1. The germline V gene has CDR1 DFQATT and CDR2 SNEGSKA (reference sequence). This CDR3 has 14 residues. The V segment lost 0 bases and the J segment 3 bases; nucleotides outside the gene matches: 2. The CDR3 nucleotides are TGCAGTGCTAGAGAGGGACAGTACAATCAGCCCCAGCATTTT. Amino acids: CSAREGQYNQPQHF.

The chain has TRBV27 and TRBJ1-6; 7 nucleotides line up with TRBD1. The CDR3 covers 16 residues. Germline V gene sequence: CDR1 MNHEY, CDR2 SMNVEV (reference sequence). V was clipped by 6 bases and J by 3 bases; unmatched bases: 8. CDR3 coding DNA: TGTGCCAGCAGGCGACAGGGCTCTTTCTATAATTCACCCCTCCACTTT. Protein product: CASRRQGSFYNSPLHF.